The rows below give T cell receptor beta chains drawn from one sample of a study of blood T cell repertoires in COVID-19. Repertoires were generated with immunoSEQ multiplex PCR, while TCRdb's copy carries only in-frame clones and drops some. This sample carries 250,000 or so clones, 83% of them seen once, and the ten largest clones take over 4.5%. Sequences were obtained from peripheral blood. These receptors were collected from a human donor in a cohort sampled during active COVID-19. Both conserved end residues are part of each CDR3. The order of the fields is V gene, CDR3 length, CDR3 protein.

V: TRBV7-2
length: 16
CDR3: CASSYRDRGLKDTQYF

V: TRBV20-1
length: 15
CDR3: CSASKGAIENTEAFF

V: TRBV25-1
length: 13
CDR3: CASSGVGDQPQHF

V: TRBV5-1
length: 15
CDR3: CASSLEEGEGYGYTF

V: TRBV27
length: 15
CDR3: CASRILASSSYEQYF

V: TRBV9
length: 16
CDR3: CASSLSRGQGMDEQFF

V: TRBV24-1
length: 17
CDR3: CATSARSQKPGSHEQYF

V: TRBV24-1
length: 14
CDR3: CATSDAGRSYEQYF

V: TRBV2
length: 14
CDR3: CASRPTTTNEKLFF

V: TRBV27
length: 13
CDR3: CASSPYSGNTIYF

V: TRBV30
length: 18
CDR3: CAWSPMGQLLFSGNTIYF

V: TRBV19
length: 17
CDR3: CASRRDSGTRLNTEAFF

V: TRBV19
length: 16
CDR3: CASSIDGAGGLSEQFF

V: TRBV5-5
length: 15
CDR3: CASSSGPGVGGEQYF

V: TRBV27
length: 17
CDR3: CASSLGGLTSYNSPLHF

V: TRBV10-2
length: 12
CDR3: CASGDYTDTQYF

V: TRBV5-4
length: 14
CDR3: CASSPGLANEKLFF

V: TRBV5-1
length: 11
CDR3: CASSFAIEQFF

V: TRBV28
length: 13
CDR3: CASSLTSRNEQFF

V: TRBV5-1
length: 16
CDR3: CASSTHTGFAGNTIYF

V: TRBV9
length: 16
CDR3: CASSPGDLSGANVLTF

V: TRBV5-6
length: 14
CDR3: CASSRSYRGTEAFF

V: TRBV4-1
length: 14
CDR3: CASSRLVYQETQYF

V: TRBV28
length: 16
CDR3: CASSPVQGYSFDEAFF

V: TRBV6-2/TRBV6-3
length: 14
CDR3: CASSPNLRNQPQHF

V: TRBV27
length: 14
CDR3: CASSFGTTSYEQYF

V: TRBV28
length: 13
CDR3: CASSKDKMNEQFF

V: TRBV11-2
length: 16
CDR3: CASSLGTGTFYNEQFF

V: TRBV7-2
length: 15
CDR3: CASSLAPGGWTEAFF

V: TRBV5-1
length: 15
CDR3: CASSSAAGGPDGYTF

V: TRBV3-1/TRBV3-2
length: 14
CDR3: CASSRGTGSTEAFF

V: TRBV5-6
length: 15
CDR3: CASSPGPQMNTEAFF

V: TRBV30
length: 13
CDR3: CAWRGQGNTEAFF

V: TRBV11-2
length: 20
CDR3: CASSLEARGAGAAITDTQYF

V: TRBV9
length: 15
CDR3: CASSDRGANTGELFF

V: TRBV6-5
length: 13
CDR3: CASSRGGIYEQYF

V: TRBV27
length: 17
CDR3: CASSFPGTSGVLREQYF

V: TRBV5-8
length: 13
CDR3: CASSKGHNTEAFF

V: TRBV19
length: 16
CDR3: CASRERGSNTGNTIYF

V: TRBV3-1/TRBV3-2
length: 15
CDR3: CASSQSWTGYNEQFF

V: TRBV30
length: 17
CDR3: CAWSSPGGQGENEKLFF

V: TRBV28
length: 15
CDR3: CASSGSGQHYNEQFF

V: TRBV5-5
length: 13
CDR3: CASSEWRQETQYF

V: TRBV19
length: 13
CDR3: CASKGQLNTEAFF

V: TRBV5-1
length: 14
CDR3: CASSLGTGDSPLHF

V: TRBV19
length: 17
CDR3: CASSTAGAQGITEKLFF

V: TRBV24-1
length: 13
CDR3: CATSDFRNTEAFF

V: TRBV5-5
length: 14
CDR3: CASSLGQGIYEQYF

V: TRBV5-1
length: 14
CDR3: CASSSQGVWETQYF

V: TRBV7-9
length: 15
CDR3: CASSHDRVPGNEQFF

V: TRBV27
length: 16
CDR3: CASSGQGQGARNEQFF

V: TRBV6-4
length: 16
CDR3: CASSERSASSYNEQFF

V: TRBV10-3
length: 13
CDR3: CAISYGRQETQYF

V: TRBV6-4
length: 16
CDR3: CASSARTGSGGNEQFF

V: TRBV28
length: 16
CDR3: CASSYYRGLAKNIQYF